The T cell receptor (beta chain) under discussion was sequenced for a study of cytomegalovirus exposure and HLA in healthy donors. The CDR3 has 17 amino acids. Trimming left V 0 bases short and J 2 bases short, with 16 bases between. The V gene's germline CDR1 is SGHAT and CDR2 FQNNGV. TCRdb keeps only in-frame clones here, not all; method: immunoSEQ multiplex PCR. The data hold around 300,000 clones, with 70% to 90% observed a single time. The clonotype originates from a young woman in good health and CMV-seronegative. This chain connects TRBV11-2 to TRBJ1-2; D gene unclear. The specimen was PBMCs. The CDR3 DNA reads as TGTGCCAGCAGCTTAGATCTTAGGCAGGTGATAAACTATGGCTACACCTTC. It translates to CASSLDLRQVINYGYTF.